The subject of this entry is one TCR beta chain. TCRdb re-analysed the 5' RACE reads in MiXCR, keeping a single row per CDR3 protein. The table has hundreds of thousands of distinct CDR3 sequences, around 24% seen once. The sample originates from a study of identical twins. These data also formed part of another study, on T cells expressing NK-cell markers.

Material for sequencing was CD4+ T cells sorted from blood. The TCR comes from a woman between 18 and 30 years old in good health.

CDR3: CASSLRAAYNYGYTF. In nucleotides, the CDR3 is TGTGCCAGCAGCTTAAGAGCCGCGTATAACTATGGCTACACCTTC. The chain uses TRBV7-9 and TRBJ1-2; D not resolved. The CDR3 contains 15 residues. Trimming removed 2 bases from V and 1 base from J, with 11 bases in between. Per the germline V gene, CDR1 is SEHNR and CDR2 is FQNEAQ (reference sequence).